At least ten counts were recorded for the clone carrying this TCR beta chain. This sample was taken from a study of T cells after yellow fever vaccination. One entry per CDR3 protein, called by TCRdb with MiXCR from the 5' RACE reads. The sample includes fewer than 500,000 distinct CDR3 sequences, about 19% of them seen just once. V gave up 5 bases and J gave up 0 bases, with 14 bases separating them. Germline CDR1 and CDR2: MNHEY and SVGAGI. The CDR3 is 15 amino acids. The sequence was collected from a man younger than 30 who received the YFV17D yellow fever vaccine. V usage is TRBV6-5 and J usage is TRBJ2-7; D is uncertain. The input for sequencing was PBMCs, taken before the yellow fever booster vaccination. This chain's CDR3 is CASSPVLELSYEQYF. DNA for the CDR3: TGTGCCAGCAGTCCCGTCCTGGAACTCTCCTACGAGCAGTACTTC.